This T cell receptor (beta chain) was recovered during a study of control samples from healthy donors and cancer patients. Assay used: immunoSEQ multiplex PCR; TCRdb lists only in-frame clones, some missing. The data hold 150,000 to 200,000 clones, with 90% to 95% observed a single time. V lost 6 bases, J lost 2 bases, and 6 bases stayed unmatched. Germline V gene data show CDR1 as MNHEY and CDR2 as SVGAGI. There are 14 residues in the CDR3. Sequenced input: blood. This chain uses TRBV6-5 with TRBJ2-5; TRBD2 matches at 7 bases. The TCR was taken from a woman between 18 and 30 years old in good health. This CDR3 is CASRQLASQETQYF. The DNA of the CDR3 is TGTGCCAGCAGACAACTAGCGAGTCAAGAGACCCAGTACTTC.